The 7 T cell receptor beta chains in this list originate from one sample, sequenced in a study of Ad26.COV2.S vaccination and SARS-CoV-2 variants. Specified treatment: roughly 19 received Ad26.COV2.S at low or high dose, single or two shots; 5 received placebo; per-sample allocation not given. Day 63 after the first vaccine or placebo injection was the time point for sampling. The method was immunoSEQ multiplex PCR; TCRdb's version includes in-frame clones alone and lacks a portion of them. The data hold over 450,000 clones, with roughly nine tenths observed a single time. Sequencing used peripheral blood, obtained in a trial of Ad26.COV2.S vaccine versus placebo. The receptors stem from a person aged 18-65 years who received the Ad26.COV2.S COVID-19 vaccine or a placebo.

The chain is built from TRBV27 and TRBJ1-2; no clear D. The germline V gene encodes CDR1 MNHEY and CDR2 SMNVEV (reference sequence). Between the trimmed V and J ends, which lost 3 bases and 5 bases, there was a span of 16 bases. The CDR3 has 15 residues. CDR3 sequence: CASSFMQAGRYGYTF. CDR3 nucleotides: TGTGCCAGCAGTTTCATGCAGGCTGGAAGGTATGGCTACACCTTC.

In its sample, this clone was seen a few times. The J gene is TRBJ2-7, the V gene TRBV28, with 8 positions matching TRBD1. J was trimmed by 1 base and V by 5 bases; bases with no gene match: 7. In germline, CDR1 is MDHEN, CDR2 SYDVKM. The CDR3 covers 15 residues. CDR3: CASSGGTGGSYEQYF. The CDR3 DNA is TGTGCCAGCAGTGGGGGGACAGGCGGGTCCTACGAGCAGTACTTC.

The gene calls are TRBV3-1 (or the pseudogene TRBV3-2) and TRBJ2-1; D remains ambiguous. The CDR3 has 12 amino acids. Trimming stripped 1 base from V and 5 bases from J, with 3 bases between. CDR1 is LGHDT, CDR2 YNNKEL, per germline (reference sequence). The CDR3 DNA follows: TGTGCCAGCAGCCAAGTAGACAATGAGCAGTTCTTC. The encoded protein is CASSQVDNEQFF.

DNA of the CDR3: TGTGCCAGCAGCTTAGGGGGGGGCGGCTACAATGAGCAGTTCTTC. Translation: CASSLGGGGYNEQFF. The V call is TRBV7-8, the J call TRBJ2-1; tentatively, D is TRBD2 (7 bases). V was shortened by 1 base and J by 3 bases, with 10 bases between the two germline ends. This CDR3 is 15 amino acids long. From germline, CDR1 is SGHVS and CDR2 FQNEAQ.

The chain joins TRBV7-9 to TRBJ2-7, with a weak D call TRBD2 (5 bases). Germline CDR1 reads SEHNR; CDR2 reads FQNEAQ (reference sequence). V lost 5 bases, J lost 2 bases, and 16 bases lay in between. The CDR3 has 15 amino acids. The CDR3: CASSHELGGAYEQYF. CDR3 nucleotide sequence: TGTGCCAGCAGCCATGAGCTAGGAGGTGCCTACGAGCAGTACTTC.

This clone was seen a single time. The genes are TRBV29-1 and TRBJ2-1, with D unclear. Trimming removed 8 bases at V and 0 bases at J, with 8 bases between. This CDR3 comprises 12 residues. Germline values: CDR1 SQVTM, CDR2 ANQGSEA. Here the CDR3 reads CSFASSYNEQFF. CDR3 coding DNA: TGCAGCTTCGCTAGCTCCTACAATGAGCAGTTCTTC.

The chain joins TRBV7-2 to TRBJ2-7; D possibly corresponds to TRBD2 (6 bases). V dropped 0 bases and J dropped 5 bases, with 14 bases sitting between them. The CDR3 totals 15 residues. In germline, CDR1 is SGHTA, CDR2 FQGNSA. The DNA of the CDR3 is TGTGCCAGCAGCTTAGCAGAGACTAGTATCCACGAGCAGTACTTC. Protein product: CASSLAETSIHEQYF.